These 14 T cell receptor beta chains originate from one sample sequenced in a study of shared T cell receptors in the human thymus. The data were produced by immunoSEQ multiplex PCR, yet TCRdb's version contains in-frame clones alone and is incomplete. The sample yields hundreds of thousands of clones, approximately 87% seen once. These data were likewise used in another study, on human thymus T cells.

Sequencing was done on a sample of thymocytes. Source of these receptors: a boy under two years old with a congenital heart defect.

V is TRBV19 and J is TRBJ1-2; maybe TRBD1 (6 bases). Trimming removed 2 bases from V and 8 bases from J, with 9 bases in between. The CDR3 length is 12 residues. CDR1 and CDR2 (germline): LNHDA, SQIVND (reference sequence). The CDR3 region has the DNA TGTGCCAGTAGTATATATGGGGGCGGCTACACCTTC. Translation: CASSIYGGGYTF.

The rearrangement uses TRBV7-2 and TRBJ1-5; D may be TRBD1 (6 bases). Trimming removed 2 bases at V and 6 bases at J, with 11 bases between. The CDR3 extends over 14 amino acids. CDR1 is SGHTA, CDR2 FQGNSA, per germline. CDR3 residues: CASSLRGGSQPQHF. CDR3 nucleotide sequence: TGTGCCAGCAGCTTAAGGGGGGGGAGTCAGCCCCAGCATTTT.

The chain combines TRBV25-1 with TRBJ2-3; 7 bases agree with TRBD2. Germline V gene lookup returns CDR1 MGHDK and CDR2 SYGVNS. This CDR3 region has 12 residues. After removal of 8 bases from V and 1 base from J, the junction contained 0 bases not matched to a gene. CDR3 DNA sequence: TGTGCCAGCCGGGAGGGCACAGATACGCAGTATTTT. Translation: CASREGTDTQYF. The full variable domain, rest sourced from reference TRBV25-1 and TRBJ2-3, is EADIYQTPRYLVIGTGKKITLECSQTMGHDKMYWYQQDPGMELHLIHYSYGVNSTEKGDLSSESTVSRIRTEHFPLTLESARPSHTSQYLCASREGTDTQYFGPGTRLTVL.

The chain combines TRBV7-2 with TRBJ1-1, with 7 bases that match TRBD1. Germline trimming cut 7 bases from V and 4 bases from J; bases unmatched to any gene: 3. The CDR3 spans 12 residues. Germline-derived CDR1 and CDR2 are SGHTA and FQGNSA. This CDR3 reads CASTSGGTEAFF. The CDR3 DNA reads TGTGCCAGCACCTCAGGGGGCACTGAAGCTTTCTTT.

The count of this clone is one. The chain combines TRBV29-1 with TRBJ2-3; perhaps TRBD1 as D (6 bases). Germline CDR1 is SQVTM and CDR2 is ANQGSEA. This CDR3 is built from 15 residues. V dropped 4 bases and J dropped 3 bases, with 17 bases sitting between them. In nucleotides, the CDR3 is TGCAGCGTTGTAAAGGGGACATGTCAGACAGATACGCAGTATTTT. This codes for CSVVKGTCQTDTQYF.

The CDR3 sequence is CASSTESSYEQYF. The DNA for the CDR3 is TGTGCCAGCTCGACAGAGAGCTCCTACGAGCAGTACTTC. The chain couples TRBV6-6 to TRBJ2-7, with a weak D call TRBD1 (5 bases). V dropped 8 bases and J dropped 0 bases, with 11 bases sitting between them. Germline CDR1 is MNHNY and CDR2 is SVGAGI (reference sequence). The CDR3 runs 13 residues.

The CDR3 region is CSVEGTPYGYTF. The DNA of the CDR3 is TGCAGCGTAGAGGGGACACCGTATGGCTACACCTTC. V gene TRBV29-1 combines with J gene TRBJ1-2; D possibly corresponds to TRBD1 (6 bases). The germline V and J ends were trimmed by 6 bases and 5 bases, with 13 bases remaining between them. CDR1 is SQVTM, CDR2 ANQGSEA, per germline. CDR3 length: 12 amino acids.

The chain has TRBV10-3 and TRBJ2-1, with TRBD2 matching 12 bases. The CDR3 runs 17 residues. Looked up from germline, CDR1 is ENHRY and CDR2 is SYGVKD. V lost 6 bases, J lost 3 bases, and 9 bases stayed unmatched. The CDR3 region is CAISRTTSGGNYNEQFF. CDR3 sequence (DNA): TGTGCCATCAGCCGGACGACTAGCGGGGGTAACTACAATGAGCAGTTCTTC.

Here the CDR3 DNA reads TGTGCCAGCTCACCTCATAGCGGGAGGAGGTCAGATACGCAGTATTTT. It encodes CASSPHSGRRSDTQYF. The rearrangement joins TRBV18 to TRBJ2-3, with 10 positions matching TRBD2. Germline V gives CDR1 KGHSH, CDR2 LQKENI. This CDR3 has 16 amino acids. The V gene end was trimmed by 3 bases and the J gene end by 4 bases; junction bases not matched to a gene: 7.

The chain couples TRBV5-4 to TRBJ2-1; 10 positions match TRBD2. This CDR3 region has 16 residues. The junction had 5 bases not matched to a gene; V was cut back by 0 bases and J by 5 bases. Germline V gene lookup returns CDR1 SGHNT and CDR2 YYREEE (reference sequence). In DNA, the CDR3 is TGTGCCAGCAGCTTGGCCGGGACTAGCGATCACAATGAGCAGTTCTTC. Protein product: CASSLAGTSDHNEQFF. Based on the CDR3 plus reference TRBV5-4 and TRBJ2-1, the full variable domain is ETGVTQSPTHLIKTRGQQVTLRCSSQSGHNTVSWYQQALGQGPQFIFQYYREEENGRGNFPPRFSGLQFPNYSSELNVNALELDDSALYLCASSLAGTSDHNEQFFGPGTRLTVL.

This clone was detected a few times. The chain links TRBV14 to TRBJ2-7; 8 nucleotides match TRBD2. V shed 4 bases, J shed 8 bases, and the junction held 13 bases outside the gene matches. Germline values: CDR1 SGHDN, CDR2 FVKESK. The CDR3 runs 15 residues. The CDR3: CASSLQREFVGKQYF. DNA of the CDR3: TGTGCCAGCAGCCTCCAGCGGGAGTTTGTAGGAAAGCAGTACTTC.

V gene TRBV29-1 combines with J gene TRBJ2-7; D gene uncertain. The germline V gene encodes CDR1 SQVTM and CDR2 ANQGSEA. This CDR3 is built from 9 residues. Trimming pared 6 bases from V and 4 bases from J, leaving 4 bases between. CDR3 DNA sequence: TGCAGCGTCGGGTACGAGCAGTACTTC. Translating gives CSVGYEQYF.

This chain uses TRBV28 with TRBJ2-7, with 8 bases matching TRBD1. This CDR3 is 14 amino acids long. With 3 bases clipped from V and 4 bases from J, the junction kept 5 bases outside the gene matches. Germline V lookup: CDR1 MDHEN, CDR2 SYDVKM. CDR3 in amino acids: CASSFGTGNYEQYF. The DNA for the CDR3 is TGTGCCAGCAGTTTCGGGACAGGTAATTACGAGCAGTACTTC.

V and J are TRBV27 and TRBJ1-5; tentative D call: TRBD1 (6 bases). Germline values: CDR1 MNHEY, CDR2 SMNVEV (reference sequence). The CDR3 is 22 amino acids. Trimming shortened V by 2 bases and J by 10 bases, and 39 bases separated the two germline ends. The CDR3 sequence is CASSLIKPKLGHTGPPTGPQHF. CDR3 DNA sequence: TGTGCCAGCAGTTTAATTAAACCCAAACTGGGACACACTGGCCCCCCCACAGGTCCCCAGCATTTT.